This TCR beta chain was captured in a study of identical twins. Ten or more counts support this clonotype. What it recognizes is unknown. Via MiXCR, TCRdb re-called the 5' RACE reads, giving one row per CDR3 protein. The table lists 600,000 to 850,000 distinct CDR3 sequences, roughly 18% of them singletons. This CDR3 spans 12 amino acids. V lost 1 base and J 7 bases, leaving 7 bases between the germline ends. Germline V gene data show CDR1 as DFQATT and CDR2 as SNEGSKA (reference sequence). Study observations and caveats: With abundant cord blood beta clonotypes, insertions were fewer; memory repertoires showed no such pattern.

This sample was shared with a second study, whose subject was T cells expressing NK-cell markers. As that study records: Researchers got TCR beta repertoires out of sorted CD3+CD56+NKG2C+, CD3+CD56+NKG2C- and CD3+CD56-NKG2C+ T cells. CD8+ T cells in 5 or 6 donors included dominant NKG2C+ clonotypes at roughly 1.0-8%. HCMV specificity of the expanded NKG2C+ T cell clones stayed unclear.

The specimen was PBMCs. This TCR came from a woman aged 18-29 years in good health. V gene TRBV20-1 combines with J gene TRBJ2-2, with a possible D match to TRBD2 (5 bases). DNA of the CDR3: TGCAGTGCTAGAGGGGGAGTCGGGGAGCTGTTTTTT. Translation: CSARGGVGELFF.